This T cell receptor beta chain was retrieved from a study of blood T cell repertoires in COVID-19. The CDR3 loop spans 14 amino acids. V trimming: 6 bases; J trimming: 2 bases; junction bases outside the gene matches: 3. From germline, CDR1 is MDHEN and CDR2 SYDVKM. Original data processing: Amplification of reference gene primers provided the estimated nucleated cell counts. Here immunoSEQ multiplex PCR was the method, and the copy in TCRdb shows in-frame clones only, minus some. That table gives V, J and clone size, and the DNA gave D and trimming. Among roughly 70,000 clones listed, 75% to 90% were seen once.

Sequenced material: peripheral blood. This clonotype originated in a woman of 80 years or more with active COVID-19. The chain links TRBV28 to TRBJ2-3; the match to TRBD2 covers 9 bases. The CDR3 DNA sequence: TGTGCCAGCAGCCCTAGCGGGATCACAGATACGCAGTATTTT. Its protein product is CASSPSGITDTQYF.